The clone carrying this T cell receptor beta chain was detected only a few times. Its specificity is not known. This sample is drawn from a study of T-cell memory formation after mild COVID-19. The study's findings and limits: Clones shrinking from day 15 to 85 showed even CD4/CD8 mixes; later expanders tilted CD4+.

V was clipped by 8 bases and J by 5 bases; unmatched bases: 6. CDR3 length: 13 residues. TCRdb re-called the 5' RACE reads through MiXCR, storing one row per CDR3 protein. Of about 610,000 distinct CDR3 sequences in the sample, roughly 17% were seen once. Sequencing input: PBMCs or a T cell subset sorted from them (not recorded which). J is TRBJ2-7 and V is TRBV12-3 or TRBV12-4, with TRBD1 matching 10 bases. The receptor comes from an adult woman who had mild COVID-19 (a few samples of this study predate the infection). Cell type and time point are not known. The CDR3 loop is CASGGDRGHEQYF. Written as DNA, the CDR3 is TGTGCCAGCGGCGGGGACAGGGGACACGAGCAGTACTTC.